Shown below are 12 T cell receptor beta chains from a single sample sequenced in a study of cytomegalovirus exposure and HLA in healthy donors. The primer mix had 60 Vbeta and 13 Jbeta primers. Sequencing used immunoSEQ multiplex PCR; TCRdb keeps in-frame clones, though not all of them. Found here are 210,000 or so clones, about 80% of them singletons; the top ten hold under 2%. The specimen was PBMCs. Every receptor here comes from a man between 18 and 29 years old in good health and CMV-seronegative.

The rearrangement joins TRBV5-1 to TRBJ1-2; the D is unclear. The CDR3 runs to 14 residues. Germline V gives CDR1 SGHRS, CDR2 YFSETQ. Trimming shortened V by 2 bases and J by 3 bases, and 11 bases separated the two germline ends. The CDR3 spells CASSFEGEDYGYTF. In DNA form, the CDR3 reads TGCGCCAGCAGCTTCGAGGGCGAAGACTATGGCTACACCTTC.

This chain connects TRBV19 to TRBJ2-3, with 9 bases matching TRBD1. V lost 10 bases to trimming and J lost 3 bases; unmatched junction nucleotides: 8. The CDR3 extends over 14 amino acids. From germline, CDR1 is LNHDA and CDR2 SQIVND (reference sequence). The CDR3: CATSDGQGTDTQYF. The CDR3 DNA reads as TGTGCCACCTCTGACGGACAGGGGACAGATACGCAGTATTTT.

This clone was observed a handful of times. The chain joins TRBV10-3 to TRBJ2-5; TRBD2 matches at 7 bases. The CDR3 runs 16 residues. Unmatched junction bases numbered 9, after V lost 0 bases and J lost 5 bases. Looked up from germline, CDR1 is ENHRY and CDR2 is SYGVKD. DNA for the CDR3: TGTGCCATCAGTGAGTCCTCATATCAGGGAGGGGAGACCCAGTACTTC. Protein sequence: CAISESSYQGGETQYF.

This clone occurred a few times. The V gene is TRBV30, the J gene TRBJ1-2, with a possible D match to TRBD1 (5 bases). Per the germline V gene, CDR1 is GTSNPN and CDR2 is SVGIG (reference sequence). V was shortened by 3 bases and J by 7 bases, with 12 bases between the two germline ends. There are 12 residues in the CDR3. CDR3 loop: CAWRARASGYTF. CDR3 sequence (DNA): TGTGCCTGGAGGGCCAGGGCCTCTGGCTACACCTTC.

The CDR3 protein is CASSLASDRGEQYF. The CDR3 region has the DNA TGTGCCAGCAGTTTGGCTAGCGACCGTGGGGAGCAGTACTTC. The chain combines TRBV28 with TRBJ2-7; possibly TRBD2 for D (6 bases). There are 14 residues in the CDR3. Trimming removed 3 bases from V and 7 bases from J, with 16 bases in between. CDR1 and CDR2 from the germline V gene are MDHEN and SYDVKM.

The rearrangement uses TRBV19 and TRBJ1-5; 8 bases match TRBD1. This CDR3 is 16 amino acids long. The trim removed 3 bases at V and 3 bases at J, leaving 7 bases unmatched. Germline-derived CDR1 and CDR2 are LNHDA and SQIVND (reference sequence). The DNA of the CDR3 is TGTGCCAGTAGTATCGGCAGGGGGCGCCTCAATCAGCCCCAGCATTTT. It is translated as CASSIGRGRLNQPQHF.

The rearrangement joins TRBV6-5 to TRBJ1-6; possible D gene TRBD1, 6 bases. The CDR3 is 14 amino acids. CDR1 is MNHEY and CDR2 is SVGAGI in the germline V gene. The V end was cut by 6 bases, the J end by 10 bases, with 16 bases between. CDR3: CASRIRGERSPLHF. CDR3 nucleotide sequence: TGTGCCAGCAGAATCAGGGGCGAAAGGTCACCCCTCCACTTT.

The table lists this clone with a few counts. V and J are TRBV19 and TRBJ1-5; D is undetermined. CDR3 size: 14 residues. Germline V gene lookup returns CDR1 LNHDA and CDR2 SQIVND (reference sequence). Trimming cost V 6 bases and J 3 bases, with 12 bases left between them. CDR3 bases: TGTGCCAGTAGAGAGAATAGAGTCAATCAGCCCCAGCATTTT. As protein: CASRENRVNQPQHF.

This clone was seen only once. V usage is TRBV6-5 and J usage is TRBJ1-1; possibly TRBD1 for D (6 bases). The CDR3 is 14 amino acids. V lost 5 bases and J lost 5, with 15 bases in between. The V gene's germline CDR1 is MNHEY and CDR2 SVGAGI. CDR3 protein: CASSVQGEGTEAFF. CDR3 nucleotide sequence: TGTGCCAGCAGTGTACAGGGAGAAGGAACTGAAGCTTTCTTT.

The genes are TRBV5-5 and TRBJ1-1, with TRBD1 as a possible D gene (5 bases). The CDR3 runs to 14 residues. Looked up from germline, CDR1 is SGHKS and CDR2 is YYEKEE (reference sequence). V lost 2 bases to trimming and J lost 4 bases, with 12 bases between them. The CDR3: CASSFQGLGTEAFF. DNA for the CDR3: TGTGCCAGCAGCTTTCAGGGACTGGGCACTGAAGCTTTCTTT.

The chain joins TRBV28 to TRBJ2-2; D perhaps matches TRBD1 (6 bases). CDR3 length: 17 residues. Germline V CDR1 and CDR2: MDHEN, SYDVKM. Between the trimmed V and J ends, which lost 7 bases and 2 bases, there was a span of 20 bases. The CDR3 DNA follows: TGTGCCAGCACCCCTACAGGGAAAGGGTTTAACACCGGGGAGCTGTTTTTT. Encoded protein: CASTPTGKGFNTGELFF.

The chain combines TRBV7-8 with TRBJ2-7; 8 bases map to TRBD1. V was pared by 5 bases and J by 5 bases, with 14 bases of the junction left unmatched. Per germline, CDR1 SGHVS and CDR2 FQNEAQ. This CDR3 is built from 16 residues. CDR3 protein: CASSRDPGTGVHEQYF. CDR3 DNA: TGTGCCAGCAGCAGGGACCCCGGGACAGGTGTCCACGAGCAGTACTTC. The variable domain in full, with the rest retrieved from reference TRBV7-8 and TRBJ2-7, is GAGVSQSPRYKVAKRGQDVALRCDPISGHVSLFWYQQALGQGPEFLTYFQNEAQLDKSGLPSDRFFAERPEGSVSTLKIQRTQQEDSAVYLCASSRDPGTGVHEQYFGPGTRLTVT.